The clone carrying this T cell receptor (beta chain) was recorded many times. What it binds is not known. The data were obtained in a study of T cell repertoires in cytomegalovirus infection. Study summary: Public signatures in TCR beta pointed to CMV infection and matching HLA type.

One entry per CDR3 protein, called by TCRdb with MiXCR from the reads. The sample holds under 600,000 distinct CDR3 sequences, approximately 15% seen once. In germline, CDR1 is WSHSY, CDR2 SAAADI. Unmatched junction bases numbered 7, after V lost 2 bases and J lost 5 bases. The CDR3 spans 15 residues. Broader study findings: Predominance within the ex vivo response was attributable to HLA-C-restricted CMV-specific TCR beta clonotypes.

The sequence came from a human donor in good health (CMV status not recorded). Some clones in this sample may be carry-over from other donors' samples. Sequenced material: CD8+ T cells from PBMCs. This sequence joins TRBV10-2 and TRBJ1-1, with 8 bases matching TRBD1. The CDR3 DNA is TGCGCCAGCAGTGAGCGGACAGGGCGGAGAACTGAAGCTTTCTTT. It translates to CASSERTGRRTEAFF.